The 20 T cell receptor beta chains in this list originate from one sample, sequenced in a study of T cell repertoires in cytomegalovirus infection. Via MiXCR, TCRdb re-called the reads, giving one row per CDR3 protein. The profile shows under 150,000 distinct CDR3 sequences, about 24% of them singletons. No cognate antigen is known for these TCRs. The sequenced sample consisted of PBMCs, sequenced either directly or after in vitro stimulation (not recorded which). All receptors come from a human donor in good health (CMV status not recorded). Some clones in this sample may be carry-over from other donors' samples.

This clonotype was picked up a small number of times. V is TRBV4-3 and J is TRBJ1-4; D is unresolved. Trimming cost V 0 bases and J 7 bases, with 3 bases left between them. The CDR3 totals 12 residues. The germline V gene has CDR1 LGHNA and CDR2 YSLEER. The CDR3 DNA is TGCGCCAGCAGCCAAGATAGTGAAAAACTGTTTTTT. This encodes CASSQDSEKLFF.

This clonotype came up a few times. The rearrangement uses TRBV7-2 and TRBJ1-3, with 10 bases fitting TRBD1. V was pared by 7 bases and J by 2 bases, with 5 bases of the junction left unmatched. Germline V lookup: CDR1 SGHTA, CDR2 FQGNSA. The CDR3 sequence is 15 residues long. Written as DNA, the CDR3 is TGTGCCAGCAACCCTGGGACAGGGGCTGGAAACACCATATATTTT. This sequence encodes CASNPGTGAGNTIYF.

This clonotype was counted a few times. The chain combines TRBV7-9 with TRBJ2-7, with 14 bases that match TRBD2. Unmatched junction bases numbered 5, after V lost 4 bases and J lost 3 bases. Looked up from germline, CDR1 is SEHNR and CDR2 is FQNEAQ (reference sequence). This CDR3 is built from 16 residues. The CDR3 region is CASSSGTSGSIYEQYV. CDR3 bases: TGTGCCAGCAGCTCTGGGACTAGCGGGAGTATCTACGAGCAGTACGTC.

In this sample, this clonotype turned up a few times. J is TRBJ1-1 and V is TRBV28; D is possibly TRBD1 (5 bases). Germline V CDR1 and CDR2: MDHEN, SYDVKM. Trimming cost V 5 bases and J 4 bases, with 26 bases left between them. CDR3 length: 18 residues. The CDR3 protein is CASSPAGGGVSPLTEAFF. The CDR3 DNA follows: TGTGCCAGCAGTCCTGCGGGGGGGGGAGTAAGCCCCCTCACTGAAGCTTTCTTT.

This chain joins TRBV18 and TRBJ2-7; D not certain. CDR3 length equals 15 residues. Trimming took off 3 bases at V and 4 bases at J, with 16 bases between the two ends. CDR1 is KGHSH and CDR2 is LQKENI in the germline V gene. The DNA for the CDR3 is TGTGCCAGCTCACCTAGATCCAGTGGACCTTACGAGCAGTACTTC. Residues: CASSPRSSGPYEQYF. The whole variable domain, filled in from reference TRBV18 and TRBJ2-7, reads NAGVMQNPRHLVRRRGQEARLRCSPMKGHSHVYWYRQLPEEGLKFMVYLQKENIIDESGMPKERFSAEFPKEGPSILRIQQVVRGDSAAYFCASSPRSSGPYEQYFGPGTRLTVT.

This clonotype was counted many times. The V call is TRBV2, the J call TRBJ1-2; D gene unclear. Germline assignment: CDR1 SNHLY and CDR2 FYNNEI. The CDR3 is 14 amino acids. V was shortened by 6 bases and J by 3 bases, with 14 bases between the two germline ends. The CDR3 nucleotides are TGTGCCAGCAGGGCAGACTCACTTTACTATGGCTACACCTTC. Its translation: CASRADSLYYGYTF.

This clonotype occurred many times. The chain combines TRBV12-3 or TRBV12-4 with TRBJ2-5; maybe TRBD1 (6 bases). The CDR3 contains 14 residues. Trimming removed 0 bases at V and 3 bases at J, with 8 bases between. The CDR3 DNA reads TGTGCCAGCAGTTTAGCCAGGGGCAAAGAGACCCAGTACTTC. It specifies CASSLARGKETQYF.

Remarks on this clonotype: A much larger clone lies a single base off, so this may be a read error. CDR3 residues: CDSSQELTIGNTIYF. CDR3 DNA sequence: TGCGACAGCAGCCAAGAATTAACCATAGGAAACACCATATATTTT. The chain is built from TRBV4-1 and TRBJ1-3, with D unclear. Germline V gene data show CDR1 as MGHRA and CDR2 as YSYEKL. CDR3 size: 15 residues.

This clonotype was seen repeatedly, ten times or more. The gene calls are TRBV7-2 and TRBJ1-4; no definite D call. CDR1 and CDR2 from the germline V gene are SGHTA and FQGNSA. V lost 1 base and J 8 bases, leaving 8 bases between the germline ends. CDR3 size: 13 residues. The CDR3 nucleotides are TGTGCCAGCAGCTTAGTGGTCGGAGAAAAACTGTTTTTT. Amino acid sequence: CASSLVVGEKLFF.

The rearrangement links TRBV7-9 to TRBJ2-3; 9 bases align to TRBD2. CDR1 SEHNR and CDR2 FQNEAQ come from the germline V gene (reference sequence). This CDR3 spans 15 amino acids. Trimming removed 5 bases from V and 4 bases from J; junction bases left unmatched: 7. CDR3 sequence: CASSPPGLASDTQYF. The CDR3 DNA reads as TGTGCCAGCAGCCCACCGGGACTAGCATCAGATACGCAGTATTTT. The full variable domain, its missing parts supplied by reference TRBV7-9 and TRBJ2-3, is DTGVSQNPRHKITKRGQNVTFRCDPISEHNRLYWYRQTLGQGPEFLTYFQNEAQLEKSRLLSDRFSAERPKGSFSTLEIQRTEQGDSAMYLCASSPPGLASDTQYFGPGTRLTVL.

This chain joins TRBV7-2 and TRBJ1-2, with D perhaps TRBD1 (6 bases). Germline lookup yields CDR1 SGHTA and CDR2 FQGNSA. Trimming removed 5 bases from V and 8 bases from J, with 18 bases in between. This CDR3 has 14 amino acids. The CDR3 region is CASSRSGGGDGYTF. The CDR3 bases are TGTGCCAGCAGCCGCAGTGGGGGCGGGGACGGCTACACCTTC.

The J gene is TRBJ2-1, the V gene TRBV7-9, with a weak D call TRBD2 (6 bases). V lost 3 bases, J lost 0 bases, and 9 bases lay in between. Germline V gene lookup returns CDR1 SEHNR and CDR2 FQNEAQ (reference sequence). The CDR3 covers 15 residues. As DNA, the CDR3 is TGTGCCAGCAGCTTTCCCGGGAGCTCCTACAATGAGCAGTTCTTC. This encodes CASSFPGSSYNEQFF.

This clonotype showed up just a few times. This rearrangement joins TRBV29-1 to TRBJ1-5; D uncertain. Germline V gene lookup returns CDR1 SQVTM and CDR2 ANQGSEA. The CDR3 is 14 residues long. Deletions cut 5 bases from V and 2 bases from J, with 13 bases between. CDR3 bases: TGCAGCGTTCGGGGTTGGGGTGGCAATCAGCCCCAGCATTTT. Its protein product is CSVRGWGGNQPQHF. The full variable domain, with the rest looked up from reference TRBV29-1 and TRBJ1-5, is SAVISQKPSRDICQRGTSLTIQCQVDSQVTMMFWYRQQPGQSLTLIATANQGSEATYESGFVIDKFPISRPNLTFSTLTVSNMSPEDSSIYLCSVRGWGGNQPQHFGDGTRLSIL.

J is TRBJ2-7 and V is TRBV19, with D possibly matching TRBD2 (6 bases). The V end lost 4 bases, the J end lost 3 bases, and 10 bases lay between the germline ends. The length of the CDR3 is 13 residues. Germline V gene lookup returns CDR1 LNHDA and CDR2 SQIVND (reference sequence). The CDR3 region is CASSSGIGYEQYF. The CDR3 DNA follows: TGTGCCAGTAGTAGCGGGATTGGCTACGAGCAGTACTTC.

V usage is TRBV20-1 and J usage is TRBJ1-6, with D perhaps matching TRBD1 (5 bases). Germline CDR1 is DFQATT and CDR2 is SNEGSKA (reference sequence). The CDR3 consists of 12 residues. Trimming removed 3 bases from V and 13 bases from J, with 13 bases in between. The CDR3 DNA reads as TGCAGTGCTAGCTCGGGGGTCTCTCCCCTCCACTTT. It encodes CSASSGVSPLHF.

Concerning this clonotype: The CDR3 does not end in the conserved phenylalanine or tryptophan, so this is likely a read error. The chain carries TRBV12-3 or TRBV12-4 and TRBJ1-5; 12 bases fit TRBD1. V was clipped by 6 bases and J by 7 bases; unmatched bases: 4. CDR3 length equals 14 residues. The CDR3 is CASSPGTGGQPQHL. CDR3 DNA sequence: TGTGCCAGCAGCCCCGGGACAGGGGGCCAGCCCCAGCATTTG.

This clonotype showed up just a few times. The CDR3 DNA is TGTGCCAGCGCCCAGGGGGTCCTCGGCTACACCTTC. This encodes CASAQGVLGYTF. J is TRBJ1-2 and V is TRBV19; 7 bases are a match to TRBD1. Losses at the gene ends were 9 bases for V and 8 bases for J; bases not matched to a gene: 9. Germline V gene lookup returns CDR1 LNHDA and CDR2 SQIVND (reference sequence). The CDR3 totals 12 residues. Drawing the rest from reference TRBV19 and TRBJ1-2, the complete variable domain is DGGITQSPKYLFRKEGQNVTLSCEQNLNHDAMYWYRQDPGQGLRLIYYSQIVNDFQKGDIAEGYSVSREKKESFPLTVTSAQKNPTAFYLCASAQGVLGYTFGSGTRLTVV.

The chain carries TRBV27 and TRBJ2-1, with 9 bases fitting TRBD2. CDR1 and CDR2 (germline): MNHEY, SMNVEV (reference sequence). The CDR3 length is 13 residues. Trimming removed 6 bases from V and 12 bases from J; junction bases left unmatched: 9. This chain's CDR3 is CASRRTSVHGQFF. CDR3 coding DNA: TGTGCCAGCAGGAGGACTAGCGTCCATGGGCAGTTCTTC.

The J gene is TRBJ2-1, the V gene TRBV6-2 or TRBV6-3, with a tentative D call TRBD2 (5 bases). The germline V gene has CDR1 MNHEY and CDR2 SVGEGT. CDR3 length: 13 residues. Deletions cut 7 bases from V and 5 bases from J, with 12 bases between. The chain's CDR3 is CASNPGWNNEQFF. In DNA, the CDR3 is TGTGCCAGCAATCCGGGGTGGAACAATGAGCAGTTCTTC.

The CDR3 reads CASSITRTGEAGNTIYF. DNA for the CDR3: TGTGCCAGCAGTATCACCCGGACAGGGGAAGCTGGAAACACCATATATTTT. This sequence joins TRBV28 and TRBJ1-3; 9 bases are a match to TRBD1. CDR1 MDHEN and CDR2 SYDVKM come from the germline V gene. This CDR3 spans 17 amino acids. With V trimmed by 5 bases and J by 2 bases, 10 bases remained unmatched.